These 19 T cell receptor beta chains originate from one sample sequenced in a study of shared clonotypes between healthy human individuals. Only in-frame clones appear in the TCRdb table, and some are missing; sequencing was by immunoSEQ multiplex PCR. The data contain roughly 2.1 million clones, about 93% of them singletons. CD8 cells regarded as naive lacked CD45RO, were positively chosen for CCR7, and omitted terminally differentiated effector memory CD45RA+ cells. Sequenced sample: naive CD8+ T cells from PBMCs. The source is a man between 18 and 29 years old in good health. Some clones in this sample may be carry-over from other donors' samples.

This chain joins TRBV11-2 and TRBJ1-1; D remains ambiguous. This CDR3 has 12 amino acids. In germline, CDR1 is SGHAT, CDR2 FQNNGV. The germline V and J ends were trimmed by 4 bases and 5 bases, with 8 bases remaining between them. The CDR3 DNA reads TGTGCCAGCAGCTCTATACGGACTGAAGCTTTCTTT. It codes for CASSSIRTEAFF.

The chain recombines TRBV9 with TRBJ1-1; TRBD1 aligns across 7 bases. Germline V gene lookup returns CDR1 SGDLS and CDR2 YYNGEE. Trimming cost V 4 bases and J 4 bases; bases outside gene matches: 10. CDR3 length equals 15 residues. For the CDR3, the DNA is TGTGCCAGCAGCCCTTGGACAGGCCGTGGCACTGAAGCTTTCTTT. This codes for CASSPWTGRGTEAFF.

V and J are TRBV2 and TRBJ1-2; no clear D gene. V was shortened by 6 bases and J by 3 bases, with 5 bases between the two germline ends. This CDR3 contains 11 residues. The V gene's germline CDR1 is SNHLY and CDR2 FYNNEI. The CDR3 spells CASSDYYGYTF. CDR3 DNA sequence: TGTGCCAGCAGCGATTACTATGGCTACACCTTC. Full variable domain (missing parts from reference TRBV2 and TRBJ1-2): EPEVTQTPSHQVTQMGQEVILRCVPISNHLYFYWYRQILGQKVEFLVSFYNNEISEKSEIFDDQFSVERPDGSNFTLKIRSTKLEDSAMYFCASSDYYGYTFGSGTRLTVV.

Concerning this clone: One end of the junction fails to match germline, which may point to a read error. J is TRBJ1-1 and V is TRBV28; D ambiguous. This CDR3 spans 11 amino acids. The germline CDR1 and CDR2 sequences are MDHEN and SYDVKM. The chain's CDR3 is CASSLTGFPLF. The DNA for the CDR3 is TGTGCCAGCAGTTTAACCGGGTTCCCCCTCTTT. The full variable domain, rest sourced from reference TRBV28 and TRBJ1-1, is DVKVTQSSRYLVKRTGEKVFLECVQDMDHENMFWYRQDPGLGLRLIYFSYDVKMKEKGDIPEGYSVSREKKERFSLILESASTNQTSMYLCASSLTGFPLFGQGTRLTVV.

The genes are TRBV5-4 and TRBJ2-2; 9 bases agree with TRBD1. The germline V gene encodes CDR1 SGHNT and CDR2 YYREEE (reference sequence). The length of the CDR3 is 15 residues. V shed 5 bases, J shed 2 bases, and the junction held 4 bases outside the gene matches. The CDR3: CASSQGQGNTGELFF. The CDR3 coding sequence is TGTGCCAGCAGTCAGGGACAGGGTAACACCGGGGAGCTGTTTTTT.

The chain combines TRBV19 with TRBJ2-1; 9 bases fit TRBD2. The V segment lost 5 bases and the J segment 8 bases; nucleotides outside the gene matches: 10. There are 15 residues in the CDR3. CDR1 LNHDA and CDR2 SQIVND come from the germline V gene (reference sequence). DNA of the CDR3: TGTGCCAGTAGTGTAATTTTAGCGGGAGTTGATGAGCAGTTCTTC. It codes for CASSVILAGVDEQFF.

The chain carries TRBV15 and TRBJ2-3; 10 bases fit TRBD2. The V and J ends lost 5 bases and 2 bases, in that order; junction bases with no gene match: 7. The CDR3 has 16 residues. The germline V gene encodes CDR1 LNHNV and CDR2 YYDKDF (reference sequence). The chain's CDR3 is CATSGRLAGYTDTQYF. As DNA, the CDR3 is TGTGCCACCAGCGGAAGACTAGCGGGCTACACAGATACGCAGTATTTT.

The rearrangement links TRBV6-5 to TRBJ2-7; a weak D match, TRBD1 (6 bases). From germline, CDR1 is MNHEY and CDR2 SVGAGI. V was clipped by 0 bases and J by 3 bases, with 12 bases between them. The CDR3 runs to 15 residues. CDR3 in amino acids: CASSYSNRVGYEQYF. The CDR3, as DNA: TGTGCCAGCAGTTACTCGAACAGGGTAGGCTACGAGCAGTACTTC.

This rearrangement joins TRBV29-1 to TRBJ1-2; D unclear. Germline V lookup: CDR1 SQVTM, CDR2 ANQGSEA. This CDR3 has 12 residues. V lost 6 bases and J 7 bases, leaving 15 bases between the germline ends. CDR3 coding DNA: TGCAGCGTCGATCGGGCCGACCTTGGCTACACCTTC. This encodes CSVDRADLGYTF.

The CDR3 loop is CASSARGSGNTIYF. CDR3 in DNA: TGTGCCAGCAGTGCCCGGGGCTCTGGAAACACCATATATTTT. The chain carries TRBV25-1 and TRBJ1-3; D not certain. The CDR3 loop spans 14 amino acids. The V end was cut by 4 bases, the J end by 0 bases, with 7 bases between. The germline gives CDR1 MGHDK, CDR2 SYGVNS.

This rearrangement joins TRBV27 to TRBJ2-3; no clear D. V was shortened by 10 bases and J by 4 bases, with 12 bases between the two germline ends. The CDR3 length is 12 residues. From germline, CDR1 is MNHEY and CDR2 SMNVEV (reference sequence). CDR3 sequence (DNA): TGTGCCACCTCGACGGGTCCAGATACGCAGTATTTT. Residues: CATSTGPDTQYF.

This clone was picked up a small number of times. Other DNA sequences within the sample encode an identical CDR3. The chain combines TRBV10-3 with TRBJ1-2; no reliable D call. Germline CDR1 reads ENHRY; CDR2 reads SYGVKD. The ends were cut back, 6 bases at V and 1 base at J, with 3 bases in the middle. This CDR3 region has 11 residues. The CDR3: CAIRDNYGYTF. Here the CDR3 DNA reads TGTGCCATCAGGGATAACTATGGCTACACCTTC.

V and J are TRBV5-1 and TRBJ2-1; TRBD2 agrees at 12 bases. The trim removed 3 bases at V and 4 bases at J, leaving 17 bases unmatched. Germline CDR1 and CDR2: SGHRS and YFSETQ. The length of the CDR3 is 20 residues. The CDR3 is CASSSPRLAGEKSEYNEQFF. The CDR3 DNA is TGCGCCAGCAGCTCGCCCCGACTAGCGGGAGAAAAAAGTGAGTACAATGAGCAGTTCTTC.

CDR3 sequence reads: CASSQGWQKVSGNTIYF. CDR3 coding DNA: TGCGCCAGCAGCCAAGGCTGGCAGAAAGTCTCTGGAAACACCATATATTTT. The gene calls are TRBV4-3 and TRBJ1-3; D gene ambiguous. The CDR3 spans 17 residues. Trimming removed 1 base from V and 0 bases from J, with 13 bases in between. Germline V CDR1 and CDR2: LGHNA, YSLEER.

V usage is TRBV28 and J usage is TRBJ2-7, with 8 bases lining up with TRBD1. With 2 bases clipped from V and 7 bases from J, the junction kept 10 bases outside the gene matches. CDR3 size: 15 residues. The germline V gene encodes CDR1 MDHEN and CDR2 SYDVKM. The CDR3 DNA reads TGTGCCAGCAGTTTAATCGTAGCAGGGGGCGGTGAGCAGTACTTC. It yields the protein CASSLIVAGGGEQYF.

This clone was observed once. The rearrangement links TRBV7-8 to TRBJ1-2; D is possibly TRBD1 (5 bases). With 1 base removed from V and 13 bases from J, the gap between germline ends came to 22 bases. Per the germline V gene, CDR1 is SGHVS and CDR2 is FQNEAQ. The CDR3 is 15 residues long. CDR3 DNA: TGTGCCAGCAGCTTAGGCCCGCGGGACGCCATCTGGGGCACCTTC. Its protein product is CASSLGPRDAIWGTF.

The chain recombines TRBV29-1 with TRBJ2-1; D tentatively reads TRBD1 or TRBD2 (5 bases each). The CDR3 has 16 amino acids. With 0 bases removed from V and 5 bases from J, the gap between germline ends came to 17 bases. Germline V gene sequence: CDR1 SQVTM, CDR2 ANQGSEA. The CDR3 DNA follows: TGCAGCGTTGAAGATGTTGGTAAGGGACGGAACAATGAGCAGTTCTTC. Its translation is CSVEDVGKGRNNEQFF.

V and J are TRBV7-9 and TRBJ2-1; TRBD2 aligns across 11 bases. The germline V gene encodes CDR1 SEHNR and CDR2 FQNEAQ (reference sequence). The CDR3 has 13 amino acids. The V segment lost 8 bases and the J segment 4 bases; nucleotides outside the gene matches: 1. This CDR3 is CASGTSGYNEQFF. The CDR3 DNA is TGTGCCAGCGGGACTAGCGGATACAATGAGCAGTTCTTC.

This chain connects TRBV28 to TRBJ2-1, with unresolved D. Deletions cut 10 bases from V and 3 bases from J, with 13 bases between. The germline V gene has CDR1 MDHEN and CDR2 SYDVKM. This CDR3 spans 13 amino acids. In DNA form, the CDR3 reads TGTGCCACCGTGGCGCCTGACTACAATGAGCAGTTCTTC. Encoded protein: CATVAPDYNEQFF.